A single T cell receptor beta chain is shown here with its context. Its antigen is unknown. The protocol was immunoSEQ multiplex PCR, while the TCRdb copy is restricted to in-frame clones and leaves out a portion. The profile covers 150,000 to 170,000 clones, with 90% appearing a single time and 18% taken by the ten largest. These data originate in a study of T cell responses to AZD1222 COVID-19 vaccine. General observations from the study: Possibly, clonal diversity was underestimated; donors were largely white British and included more females. Spike was spanned by vaccine-associated CD4 TCRs, with dominance at 160-218 and 743-854. Once two AZD1222 doses were given, Spike-specific TCR breadth and depth went up.

CDR1 and CDR2 from the germline V gene are MNHEY and SMNVEV (reference sequence). This CDR3 region has 10 residues. V lost 6 bases to trimming and J lost 7 bases, with 3 bases between them. This sequence originates from an adult in good health. The V and J genes are TRBV27 and TRBJ2-2; D is unresolved. Specimen: peripheral blood, collected on day 0 of AZD1222 vaccination. DNA of the CDR3: TGTGCCAGCAGGGGCGGGGAGCTGTTTTTT. Translated: CASRGGELFF.